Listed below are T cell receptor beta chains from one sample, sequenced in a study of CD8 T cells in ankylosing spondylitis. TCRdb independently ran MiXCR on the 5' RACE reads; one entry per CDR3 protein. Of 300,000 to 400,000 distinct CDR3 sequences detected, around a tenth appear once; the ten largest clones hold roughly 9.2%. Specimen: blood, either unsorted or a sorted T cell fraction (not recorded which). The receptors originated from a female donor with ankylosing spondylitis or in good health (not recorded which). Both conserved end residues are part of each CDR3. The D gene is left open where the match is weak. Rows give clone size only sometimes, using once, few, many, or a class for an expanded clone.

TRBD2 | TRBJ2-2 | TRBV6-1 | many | CASLPSGRNGELFF | TGTGCCAGTTTGCCTAGCGGGAGGAACGGGGAGCTGTTTTTT
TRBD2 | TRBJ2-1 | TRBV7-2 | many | CASSLAAGLVQNEQFF | TGTGCCAGCAGCTTAGCCGCGGGACTAGTTCAGAATGAGCAGTTCTTC
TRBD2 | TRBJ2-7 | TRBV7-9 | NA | CASSLSGGGSSYEQYF | TGTGCCAGCAGCTTAAGCGGGGGCGGGAGCTCCTACGAGCAGTACTTC
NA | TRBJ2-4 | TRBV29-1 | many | CSVVAVTNIQYF | TGCAGCGTTGTGGCCGTTACGAACATTCAGTACTTC
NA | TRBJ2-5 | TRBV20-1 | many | CSATAGAGETQYF | TGCAGCGCAACGGCAGGTGCGGGAGAGACCCAGTACTTC
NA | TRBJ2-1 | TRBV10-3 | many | CATTSGNEQFF | TGTGCCACCACCAGCGGCAATGAGCAGTTCTTC
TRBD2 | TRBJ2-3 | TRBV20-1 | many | CSASMGGGPIADTQYF | TGCAGTGCTTCGATGGGGGGAGGGCCGATCGCAGATACGCAGTATTTT
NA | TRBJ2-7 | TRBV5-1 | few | CASSSTGHRTSEQYF | TGCGCCAGCAGCTCGACGGGGCATAGAACAAGCGAGCAGTACTTC
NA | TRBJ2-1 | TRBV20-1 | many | CSARKGAGEQFF | TGCAGTGCTAGAAAGGGCGCGGGGGAGCAGTTCTTC
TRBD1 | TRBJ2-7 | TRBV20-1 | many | CSAFYIGTGVPYEQYF | TGCAGTGCTTTTTATATCGGGACAGGGGTTCCCTACGAGCAGTACTTC
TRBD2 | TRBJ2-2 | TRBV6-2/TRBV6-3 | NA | CASSTFSGGVGELFF | TGTGCCAGCAGCACTTTTAGCGGGGGAGTCGGGGAGCTGTTTTTT
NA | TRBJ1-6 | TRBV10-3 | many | CAISDLDRGSPLHF | TGTGCCATCAGTGATCTCGACCGGGGGTCACCCCTCCACTTT
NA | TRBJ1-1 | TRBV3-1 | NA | CASSQGAGGEAFF | TGTGCCAGCAGCCAAGGGGCCGGGGGTGAAGCTTTCTTT
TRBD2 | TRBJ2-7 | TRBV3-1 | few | CASSLRNPAGGDYEQYF | TGTGCCAGCAGCCTCCGGAACCCAGCGGGAGGAGACTACGAGCAGTACTTC
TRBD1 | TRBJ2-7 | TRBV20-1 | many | CSARPSQGISYEQYF | TGCAGTGCTAGACCCTCACAGGGGATCTCCTACGAGCAGTACTTC
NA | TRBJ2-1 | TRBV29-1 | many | CSVEHTGLFNEQFF | TGCAGCGTTGAACACACAGGGCTTTTCAATGAGCAGTTCTTC
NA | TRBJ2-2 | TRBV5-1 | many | CASRASFANTGELFF | TGCGCCAGCAGGGCCTCGTTCGCGAACACCGGGGAGCTGTTTTTT
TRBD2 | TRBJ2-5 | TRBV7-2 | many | CASSLTSGMGETQYF | TGTGCCAGCAGCTTGACTAGCGGCATGGGAGAGACCCAGTACTTC
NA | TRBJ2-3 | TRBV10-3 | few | CATREGKVISTDTQYF | TGTGCCACCAGGGAAGGGAAGGTCATCAGCACAGATACGCAGTATTTT
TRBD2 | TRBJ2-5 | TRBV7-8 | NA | CASSPTGTSAHQETQYF | TGTGCCAGCAGCCCGACAGGGACTAGCGCTCACCAAGAGACCCAGTACTTC
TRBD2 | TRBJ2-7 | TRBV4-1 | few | CASSQALALKSYEQYF | TGCGCCAGCAGCCAAGCACTAGCGCTCAAATCCTACGAGCAGTACTTC
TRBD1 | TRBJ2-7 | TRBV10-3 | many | CATRQGTYEQYF | TGTGCCACTAGACAGGGAACCTACGAGCAGTACTTC
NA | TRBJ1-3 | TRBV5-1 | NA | CASSLWGALGDTIYF | TGCGCCAGCAGCTTGTGGGGAGCTCTGGGGGACACCATATATTTT
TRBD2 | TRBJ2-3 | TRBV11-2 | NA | CASSPQVLAGGRTDTQYF | TGTGCCAGCAGCCCACAGGTTCTAGCGGGGGGGCGGACAGATACGCAGTATTTT
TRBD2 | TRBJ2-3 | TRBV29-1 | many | CSVEWLAGARDTQYF | TGCAGCGTTGAATGGCTAGCGGGAGCAAGGGATACGCAGTATTTT
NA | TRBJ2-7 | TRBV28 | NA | CASSSGLAYEQSF | TGTGCCAGCAGTTCGGGTCTGGCCTACGAGCAGTCCTTC
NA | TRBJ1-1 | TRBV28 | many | CASSLVVLNTEAFF | TGTGCCAGCAGTTTGGTAGTCCTGAACACTGAAGCTTTCTTT
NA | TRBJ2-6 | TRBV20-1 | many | CSASLQGSSGANVLTF | TGCAGTGCTAGTCTTCAGGGAAGCTCTGGGGCCAACGTCCTGACTTTC
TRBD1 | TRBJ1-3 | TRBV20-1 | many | CSAWGDRASGNTIYF | TGCAGTGCTTGGGGGGACAGGGCTTCTGGAAACACCATATATTTT
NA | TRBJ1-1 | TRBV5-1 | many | CASSPQLNTEAFF | TGCGCCAGCAGTCCCCAGCTGAACACTGAAGCTTTCTTT
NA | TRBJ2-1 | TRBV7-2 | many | CASSLDRTYYNEQFF | TGTGCCAGCAGCTTAGACCGCACTTATTACAATGAGCAGTTCTTC
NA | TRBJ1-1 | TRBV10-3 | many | CAISVEANTEAFF | TGTGCCATCAGTGTAGAGGCGAACACTGAAGCTTTCTTT
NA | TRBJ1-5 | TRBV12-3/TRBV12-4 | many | CASSLLGQRNQPQHF | TGTGCCAGCAGTTTACTTGGGCAGCGCAATCAGCCCCAGCATTTT
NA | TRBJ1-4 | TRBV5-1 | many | CASSSTETGEKLFF | TGCGCCAGCAGCTCGACGGAGACGGGCGAAAAACTGTTTTTT
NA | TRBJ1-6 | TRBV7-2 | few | CASSLSVSSPLHF | TGTGCCAGCAGCTTGTCCGTAAGCTCACCCCTCCACTTT
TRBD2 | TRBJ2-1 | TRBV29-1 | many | CSVDSVGGPREQFF | TGCAGCGTCGACTCTGTGGGAGGGCCCCGAGAGCAGTTCTTC
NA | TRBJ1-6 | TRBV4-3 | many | CASSQETIMGQDNSPLHF | TGCGCCAGCAGCCAAGAAACTATAATGGGGCAGGATAATTCACCCCTCCACTTT
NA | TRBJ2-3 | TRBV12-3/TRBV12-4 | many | CASDRGSPSTDTQYF | TGTGCCAGCGACCGGGGCTCCCCTAGCACAGATACGCAGTATTTT